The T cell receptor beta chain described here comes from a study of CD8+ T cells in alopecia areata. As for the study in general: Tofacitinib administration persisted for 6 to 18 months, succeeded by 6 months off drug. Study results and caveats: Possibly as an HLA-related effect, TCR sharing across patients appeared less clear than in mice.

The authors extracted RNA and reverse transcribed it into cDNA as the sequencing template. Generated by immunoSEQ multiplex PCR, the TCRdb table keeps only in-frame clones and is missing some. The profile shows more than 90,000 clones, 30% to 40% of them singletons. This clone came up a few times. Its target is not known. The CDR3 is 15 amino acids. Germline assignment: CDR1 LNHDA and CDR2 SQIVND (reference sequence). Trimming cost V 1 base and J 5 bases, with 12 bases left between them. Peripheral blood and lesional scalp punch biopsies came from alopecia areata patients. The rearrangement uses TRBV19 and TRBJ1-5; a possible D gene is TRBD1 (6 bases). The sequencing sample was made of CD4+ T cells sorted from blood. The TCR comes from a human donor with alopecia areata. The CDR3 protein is CASSIVLQGHQPQHF. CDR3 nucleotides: TGTGCCAGTAGTATAGTTTTACAGGGACATCAGCCCCAGCATTTT. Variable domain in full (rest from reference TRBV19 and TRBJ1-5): DGGITQSPKYLFRKEGQNVTLSCEQNLNHDAMYWYRQDPGQGLRLIYYSQIVNDFQKGDIAEGYSVSREKKESFPLTVTSAQKNPTAFYLCASSIVLQGHQPQHFGDGTRLSIL.